The 28 T cell receptor beta chains presented below share a single source sample, sequenced in a study of CD8+ T cells in alopecia areata. cDNA reverse transcribed from extracted RNA served as the sequencing template. Sequencing used immunoSEQ multiplex PCR; TCRdb keeps in-frame clones, though not all of them. The data show 250,000 or so clones, with 67% seen just once and more than 0.95% held by the top ten. The sample here was CD4+ T cells sorted from blood, taken at week 0. All receptors derive from a human donor with alopecia areata.

CDR3 sequence (DNA): TGTGCCAGCAGCTTGGTCGGGGGACGAGAGACCCAGTACTTC. Its protein product is CASSLVGGRETQYF. The genes are TRBV5-6 and TRBJ2-5; D may be TRBD2 (6 bases). CDR1 and CDR2 (germline): SGHDT, YYEEEE. V gave up 0 bases and J gave up 4 bases, with 10 bases separating them. There are 14 residues in the CDR3.

The chain has TRBV5-1 and TRBJ1-2; maybe TRBD1 (5 bases). This CDR3 contains 13 residues. Germline CDR1 reads SGHRS; CDR2 reads YFSETQ. V gave up 4 bases and J gave up 4 bases, with 11 bases separating them. The DNA for the CDR3 is TGCGCCAGCAGCGTCGACAGAAGCTATGGCTACACCTTC. Residues: CASSVDRSYGYTF.

This chain uses TRBV7-3 with TRBJ2-3, with TRBD1 as a possible D gene (5 bases). The CDR3 spans 13 residues. CDR1 and CDR2 from the germline V gene are SGHTA and FQGTGA. Deletions cut 5 bases from V and 14 bases from J, with 20 bases between. As DNA, the CDR3 is TGTGCCAGCAGCCCCCAGGCGGCAGGGTTGTTGTATTTT. Its translation: CASSPQAAGLLYF.

The chain uses TRBV4-3 and TRBJ2-5; D remains ambiguous. V was pared by 0 bases and J by 5 bases, with 10 bases between. The CDR3 has 14 amino acids. CDR1 and CDR2 from the germline V gene are LGHNA and YSLEER. The CDR3 DNA reads TGCGCCAGCAGCCAAGAGGCCCACGGGGAGACCCAGTACTTC. Translation: CASSQEAHGETQYF.

J is TRBJ2-7 and V is TRBV7-2; the D gene could be TRBD1 or TRBD2 (5 bases each). Trimming cost V 5 bases and J 3 bases, with 20 bases left between them. The CDR3 runs to 16 residues. Per germline, CDR1 SGHTA and CDR2 FQGNSA. The CDR3 region has the DNA TGTGCCAGCAGCATAACCGGGGCCCCAGAGGTCTACGAGCAGTACTTC. As protein: CASSITGAPEVYEQYF.

The rearrangement joins TRBV5-1 to TRBJ1-1, with TRBD1 matching over 9 bases. V was clipped by 2 bases and J by 3 bases; unmatched bases: 5. Germline values: CDR1 SGHRS, CDR2 YFSETQ. CDR3 length equals 15 residues. Written as DNA, the CDR3 is TGCGCCAGCAGCTTCGGGACAGGGCTGGACACTGAAGCTTTCTTT. Translation gives CASSFGTGLDTEAFF.

The chain couples TRBV18 to TRBJ2-3; the D is unclear. The germline gives CDR1 KGHSH, CDR2 LQKENI. This CDR3 is 15 amino acids long. Trimming removed 3 bases at V and 1 base at J, with 11 bases between. CDR3 loop: CASSPQAGGTDTQYF. CDR3 bases: TGTGCCAGCTCACCGCAGGCCGGAGGCACAGATACGCAGTATTTT.

The chain carries TRBV29-1 and TRBJ2-7; perhaps TRBD2 as D (5 bases). Germline V gene sequence: CDR1 SQVTM, CDR2 ANQGSEA. CDR3 size: 14 residues. Trimming took off 4 bases at V and 2 bases at J, with 15 bases between the two ends. The CDR3 DNA follows: TGCAGCGTTGTCGACATGGGAGAAACCTACGAGCAGTACTTC. Protein product: CSVVDMGETYEQYF.

The chain has TRBV12-5 and TRBJ2-3; D could derive from TRBD1 or TRBD2 (6 bases each). This CDR3 is built from 13 residues. The germline V and J ends were trimmed by 5 bases and 3 bases, with 9 bases remaining between them. Per the germline V gene, CDR1 is LGHNT and CDR2 is FRNRAP. The CDR3 nucleotides are TGTGCTAGTGGTCGGGGGCCTACAGATACGCAGTATTTT. Its protein is CASGRGPTDTQYF.

The J gene is TRBJ2-2, the V gene TRBV10-3; D gene unclear. Germline V gives CDR1 ENHRY, CDR2 SYGVKD. V was pared by 5 bases and J by 2 bases, with 3 bases between. The CDR3 covers 12 residues. In DNA, the CDR3 is TGTGCCATCAGTCGAAACACCGGGGAGCTGTTTTTT. This sequence encodes CAISRNTGELFF.

This clone was found a few times. The chain uses TRBV7-9 and TRBJ2-7; the D gene is possibly TRBD1 (6 bases). The CDR3 is made up of 14 amino acids. Germline values: CDR1 SEHNR, CDR2 FQNEAQ (reference sequence). The ends were cut back, 5 bases at V and 0 bases at J, with 11 bases in the middle. CDR3 in amino acids: CASSKRDNSYEQYF. In DNA form, the CDR3 reads TGTGCCAGCAGCAAACGGGACAACTCCTACGAGCAGTACTTC.

In this sample, this clone turned up a few times. The chain carries TRBV4-3 and TRBJ2-7, with D perhaps being TRBD1 or TRBD2 (5 bases each). The CDR3 length is 14 residues. CDR1 and CDR2 (germline): LGHNA, YSLEER. The germline V and J ends were trimmed by 3 bases and 3 bases, with 12 bases remaining between them. CDR3 nucleotide sequence: TGCGCCAGCAGCCAGGCCTTGAGGGGCTACGAGCAGTACTTC. Translated, it gives CASSQALRGYEQYF.

This clone appeared a single time. As DNA, the CDR3 is TGTGCCAGCAGTTACTCGAACGAGCAGTACTTC. Translated, it gives CASSYSNEQYF. V and J are TRBV6-6 and TRBJ2-7, with D unclear. V was pared by 0 bases and J by 5 bases, with 2 bases between. The CDR3 spans 11 residues. Germline V lookup: CDR1 MNHNY, CDR2 SVGAGI (reference sequence).

This clone was counted a single time. J is TRBJ2-6 and V is TRBV15; D unresolved. The CDR3 has 15 amino acids. The germline V and J ends were trimmed by 0 bases and 0 bases, with 3 bases remaining between them. Germline-derived CDR1 and CDR2 are LNHNV and YYDKDF (reference sequence). For the CDR3, the DNA is TGTGCCACCAGCAGAGACGCCTCTGGGGCCAACGTCCTGACTTTC. Its translation: CATSRDASGANVLTF.

Of note for this clone: Other DNA sequences within the sample encode an identical CDR3. The chain has TRBV7-3 and TRBJ1-1; no clear D. Deletions cut 3 bases from V and 0 bases from J, with 5 bases between. This CDR3 spans 13 amino acids. The germline V gene has CDR1 SGHTA and CDR2 FQGTGA. This chain's CDR3 is CASSLTVNTEAFF. In DNA form, the CDR3 reads TGTGCCAGCAGCTTGACGGTGAACACTGAAGCTTTCTTT.

There are a few counts of this clone. This chain links TRBV7-2 with TRBJ1-5, with D perhaps TRBD1 (6 bases). V was cut by 4 bases and J by 4 bases, with 8 bases left in between. There are 13 residues in the CDR3. CDR1 and CDR2 from the germline V gene are SGHTA and FQGNSA. CDR3 DNA sequence: TGTGCCAGCAGCTCGACAGGAAATCAGCCCCAGCATTTT. Protein sequence: CASSSTGNQPQHF.

The chain combines TRBV29-1 with TRBJ2-1, with a tentative D call TRBD1 (6 bases). V was clipped by 4 bases and J by 0 bases, with 7 bases between them. Germline CDR1 is SQVTM and CDR2 is ANQGSEA. This CDR3 has 13 amino acids. The CDR3 protein is CSVAGHSYNEQFF. DNA for the CDR3: TGCAGCGTTGCGGGACACTCCTACAATGAGCAGTTCTTC.

The CDR3 region is CATSRDRKMGQYF. DNA of the CDR3: TGTGCCACCAGCAGAGACCGCAAAATGGGGCAGTACTTC. V usage is TRBV15 and J usage is TRBJ2-7; D is unclear. V was pared by 0 bases and J by 9 bases, with 12 bases between. The germline V gene encodes CDR1 LNHNV and CDR2 YYDKDF (reference sequence). This CDR3 has 13 residues.

The J gene is TRBJ2-3, the V gene TRBV29-1; TRBD2 agrees at 11 bases. Germline lookup yields CDR1 SQVTM and CDR2 ANQGSEA. The trim removed 4 bases at V and 2 bases at J, leaving 2 bases unmatched. CDR3 length: 14 amino acids. The CDR3 protein is CSVVAGGTTDTQYF. For the CDR3, the DNA is TGCAGCGTTGTAGCGGGGGGGACCACAGATACGCAGTATTTT.

About this clone itself: This same CDR3 is encoded by further DNA sequences in the sample. The chain uses TRBV29-1 and TRBJ1-1, with unresolved D. CDR3 length equals 11 residues. Deletions cut 4 bases from V and 4 bases from J, with 7 bases between. Germline CDR1 SQVTM, CDR2 ANQGSEA. DNA of the CDR3: TGCAGCGTTGTAAGGGTCACTGAAGCTTTCTTT. Protein: CSVVRVTEAFF.

This clone is a singleton in its sample. The chain recombines TRBV29-1 with TRBJ1-1, with 9 bases identical to TRBD1. Germline lookup yields CDR1 SQVTM and CDR2 ANQGSEA. The CDR3 runs to 12 residues. J was trimmed by 4 bases and V by 7 bases; bases with no gene match: 4. CDR3 DNA sequence: TGCAGCGGGACAGGGGTAAGCACTGAAGCTTTCTTT. This encodes CSGTGVSTEAFF. Using reference TRBV29-1 and TRBJ1-1 for the parts outside the CDR3, the full variable domain is SAVISQKPSRDICQRGTSLTIQCQVDSQVTMMFWYRQQPGQSLTLIATANQGSEATYESGFVIDKFPISRPNLTFSTLTVSNMSPEDSSIYLCSGTGVSTEAFFGQGTRLTVV.

This clone was detected once. This chain joins TRBV20-1 and TRBJ2-7, with 9 bases fitting TRBD1. The V segment lost 3 bases and the J segment 12 bases; nucleotides outside the gene matches: 6. Germline CDR1 and CDR2: DFQATT and SNEGSKA (reference sequence). This CDR3 comprises 11 residues. Here the CDR3 reads CSASRDRERYF. CDR3 in DNA: TGCAGTGCTAGCCGGGACAGGGAGAGGTACTTC.

This rearrangement joins TRBV27 to TRBJ1-6, with D tentatively TRBD1 (6 bases). The length of the CDR3 is 14 residues. Germline V gene sequence: CDR1 MNHEY, CDR2 SMNVEV (reference sequence). With 6 bases removed from V and 7 bases from J, the gap between germline ends came to 13 bases. This CDR3 is CASSRRGANSPLHF. CDR3 nucleotide sequence: TGTGCCAGCAGCCGCCGGGGGGCGAATTCACCCCTCCACTTT.

This sequence joins TRBV7-3 and TRBJ2-3; D is undetermined. The CDR3 is 15 residues long. V lost 5 bases to trimming and J lost 2 bases, with 14 bases between them. Per the germline V gene, CDR1 is SGHTA and CDR2 is FQGTGA. CDR3 amino acids: CASSRSGRFTDTQYF. CDR3 bases: TGTGCCAGCAGCCGATCCGGGCGATTCACAGATACGCAGTATTTT.

This clone was recorded once. V gene TRBV19 combines with J gene TRBJ2-2; no clear D gene. Germline lookup yields CDR1 LNHDA and CDR2 SQIVND (reference sequence). V gave up 4 bases and J gave up 7 bases, with 10 bases separating them. This CDR3 comprises 13 residues. This CDR3 is CASSTLGYGELFF. CDR3 sequence (DNA): TGTGCCAGTAGTACTCTCGGGTACGGGGAGCTGTTTTTT.

This sequence joins TRBV4-2 and TRBJ2-6; no clear D gene. The CDR3 extends over 15 amino acids. CDR1 LGHNA and CDR2 YNFKEQ come from the germline V gene. The V end was cut by 4 bases, the J end by 1 base, with 8 bases between. The DNA for the CDR3 is TGTGCCAGCAGCCCTACCGGGTCTGGGGCCAACGTCCTGACTTTC. Translated: CASSPTGSGANVLTF.

The chain links TRBV10-3 to TRBJ2-1, with D maybe TRBD2 (6 bases). Germline values: CDR1 ENHRY, CDR2 SYGVKD. Trimming removed 10 bases from V and 6 bases from J, with 25 bases in between. The CDR3 extends over 16 amino acids. The CDR3 region has the DNA TGTGCCAGTAAAGATACCGGGACTCCCGGACCCAATGAGCAGTTCTTC. It is translated as CASKDTGTPGPNEQFF.

V usage is TRBV10-3 and J usage is TRBJ2-5; D is perhaps TRBD1 (5 bases). The CDR3 loop spans 13 amino acids. V was cut by 10 bases and J by 0 bases, with 12 bases left in between. The germline gives CDR1 ENHRY, CDR2 SYGVKD. CDR3 sequence: CATLGAYQETQYF. DNA of the CDR3: TGTGCCACCTTAGGGGCGTACCAAGAGACCCAGTACTTC.